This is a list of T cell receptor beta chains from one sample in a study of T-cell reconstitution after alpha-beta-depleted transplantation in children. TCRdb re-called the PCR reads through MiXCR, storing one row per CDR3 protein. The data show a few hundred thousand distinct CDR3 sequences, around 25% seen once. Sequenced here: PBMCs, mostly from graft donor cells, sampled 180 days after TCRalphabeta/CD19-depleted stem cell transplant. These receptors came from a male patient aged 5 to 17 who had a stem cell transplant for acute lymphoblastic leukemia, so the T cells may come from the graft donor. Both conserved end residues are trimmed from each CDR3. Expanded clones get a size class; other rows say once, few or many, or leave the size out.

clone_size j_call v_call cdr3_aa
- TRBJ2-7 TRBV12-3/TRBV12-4 ASSYKGDYEQY
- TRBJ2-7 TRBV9 ASSSLTGATYEQY
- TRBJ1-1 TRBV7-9 ASSTRTGSEAF
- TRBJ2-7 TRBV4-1 ASSRGPLGQGSYEQY
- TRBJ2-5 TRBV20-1 SARTTGKETQY
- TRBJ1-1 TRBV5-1 ASSFRSGTEAL
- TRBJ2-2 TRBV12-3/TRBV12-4 ASTPTGELF
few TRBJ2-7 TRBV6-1 ASSEADLAIYEQY
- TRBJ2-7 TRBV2 ASSGTSGRALGSYEQY
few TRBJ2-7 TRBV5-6 ASNHGLPGFYEQY